This TCR beta chain was identified during a study of blood T cell repertoires in COVID-19. Across the study: Samples came from the United States, Italy and Spain, spanning acute and convalescent COVID-19. Sample material is recorded as cDNA or gDNA derived from T cells, B-cell-depleted T cells, or PBMCs.

Trimming removed 3 bases from V and 2 bases from J; junction bases left unmatched: 6. This CDR3 contains 17 residues. Germline V CDR1 and CDR2: LGHDT, YNNKEL (reference sequence). Some clones are missing from TCRdb's copy, which holds only in-frame ones; the method was immunoSEQ multiplex PCR. Among 360,000 or so clones listed, about nine tenths were seen once. Participants were aged 18 to 89 years from about two dozen US areas. V and J are TRBV3-1 (or the pseudogene TRBV3-2) and TRBJ1-5; TRBD1 matches at 11 bases. The source material was PBMCs or T cells enriched from blood (not recorded which). The clonotype was recovered from a woman aged 30 to 39 who had been exposed to COVID-19. The CDR3 DNA is TGTGCCAGCAGCCAGGGGACAGGGGGTATTGGCAATCAGCCCCAGCATTTT. Its protein product is CASSQGTGGIGNQPQHF.